This TCR beta chain emerged from a study of CD8+ T cells in alopecia areata. Germline V lookup: CDR1 MNHEY, CDR2 SVGAGI. The CDR3 is 13 amino acids. Trimming pared 7 bases from V and 1 base from J, leaving 10 bases between. cDNA prepared by RNA extraction and subsequent reverse transcription served as the template for sequencing. TCRdb's copy holds only in-frame clones and misses some; the assay was immunoSEQ multiplex PCR. The sample contains 100,000 to 150,000 clones, about 46% of which appear only once. The V and J genes are TRBV6-5 and TRBJ1-2; possibly TRBD1 for D (6 bases). This receptor was identified in a human donor with alopecia areata. The material was CD8+ T cells sorted from blood, obtained at week 0. The CDR3 region has the DNA TGTGCCAGCACTCCGGGACATAACTATGGCTACACCTTC. Amino acids: CASTPGHNYGYTF.